These 19 T cell receptor beta chains came from one sample sequenced in a study of T cell responses to AZD1222 COVID-19 vaccine. The protocol was immunoSEQ multiplex PCR, while the TCRdb copy is restricted to in-frame clones and leaves out a portion. In the table there are roughly 93,000 clones, around nine tenths of which are singletons. The starting material was peripheral blood, obtained on day 0 of MenACWY control vaccination. The receptors here all came from an adult in good health.

V and J are TRBV4-3 and TRBJ1-4, with D tentatively TRBD1 (5 bases). Germline values: CDR1 LGHNA, CDR2 YSLEER. The CDR3 has 14 amino acids. Trimming removed 1 base from V and 10 bases from J, with 13 bases in between. CDR3 amino acids: CASSQGLREVKLFF. DNA for the CDR3: TGCGCCAGCAGCCAAGGACTCAGGGAGGTAAAACTGTTTTTT.

J is TRBJ2-5 and V is TRBV5-1; 14 bases line up with TRBD2. This CDR3 is built from 16 residues. V shed 4 bases, J shed 1 base, and the junction held 3 bases outside the gene matches. From germline, CDR1 is SGHRS and CDR2 YFSETQ. DNA for the CDR3: TGCGCCAGCAGCCCCGGACTAGCGGGGGGCCAAGAGACCCAGTACTTC. Translating gives CASSPGLAGGQETQYF.

This clone occurred a few times. J is TRBJ2-7 and V is TRBV5-1; 7 bases fit TRBD1. Trimming at V came to 0 bases and at J to 0 bases, leaving 6 bases not matched to a gene. The CDR3 contains 16 residues. Germline V lookup: CDR1 SGHRS, CDR2 YFSETQ. The DNA of the CDR3 is TGCGCCAGCAGCTTGGCTGTGGGACAGATCTCCTACGAGCAGTACTTC. Translating it yields CASSLAVGQISYEQYF.

The chain employs TRBV27 and TRBJ2-7; D tentatively fits TRBD1 or TRBD2 (5 bases each). V lost 5 bases and J lost 2, with 16 bases in between. The CDR3 has 15 residues. The germline gives CDR1 MNHEY, CDR2 SMNVEV (reference sequence). Here the CDR3 reads CASSPGARYAYEQYF. Here the CDR3 DNA reads TGTGCCAGCAGTCCCGGGGCCAGATACGCCTACGAGCAGTACTTC.

This sequence joins TRBV29-1 and TRBJ1-2; TRBD1 agrees at 9 bases. CDR1 and CDR2 (germline): SQVTM, ANQGSEA. This CDR3 spans 14 amino acids. V lost 2 bases to trimming and J lost 3 bases; unmatched junction nucleotides: 4. The CDR3 is CSVELTGGDYGYTF. As DNA, the CDR3 is TGCAGCGTTGAACTTACAGGGGGCGACTATGGCTACACCTTC.

The V gene is TRBV29-1, the J gene TRBJ1-2; D may be TRBD1 (5 bases). The V and J ends lost 8 bases and 3 bases respectively, with 16 bases between them. The germline gives CDR1 SQVTM, CDR2 ANQGSEA. This CDR3 is built from 13 residues. The CDR3 sequence is CSFAKGPYYGYTF. Here the CDR3 DNA reads TGCAGCTTTGCCAAGGGGCCATACTATGGCTACACCTTC. The full variable domain, completed using reference TRBV29-1 and TRBJ1-2, is SAVISQKPSRDICQRGTSLTIQCQVDSQVTMMFWYRQQPGQSLTLIATANQGSEATYESGFVIDKFPISRPNLTFSTLTVSNMSPEDSSIYLCSFAKGPYYGYTFGSGTRLTVV.

The chain combines TRBV11-3 with TRBJ2-7; D may match TRBD1 or TRBD2 (5 bases each). CDR1 and CDR2 from the germline V gene are SGHNT and YENEEA. Trimming removed 5 bases at V and 3 bases at J, with 14 bases between. The CDR3 runs to 14 residues. The CDR3 coding sequence is TGTGCCAGCAGCCTCCGGGACGGGAACTACGAGCAGTACTTC. Amino acids: CASSLRDGNYEQYF. The whole variable domain, remainder taken from reference TRBV11-3 and TRBJ2-7, is EAGVVQSPRYKIIEKKQPVAFWCNPISGHNTLYWYLQNLGQGPELLIRYENEEAVDDSQLPKDRFSAERLKGVDSTLKIQPAELGDSAVYLCASSLRDGNYEQYFGPGTRLTVT.

This chain uses TRBV6-5 with TRBJ1-1; D is ambiguous. CDR3 size: 15 residues. The germline gives CDR1 MNHEY, CDR2 SVGAGI. Trimming took 7 bases from V and 1 from J, leaving 16 bases between them. The CDR3 loop reads CASTIRGDTNTEAFF. In nucleotides, the CDR3 is TGTGCCAGCACCATCCGCGGGGATACGAACACTGAAGCTTTCTTT.

The V and J genes are TRBV30 and TRBJ1-1, with D uncertain. This CDR3 spans 11 amino acids. Germline values: CDR1 GTSNPN, CDR2 SVGIG (reference sequence). Trimming shortened V by 4 bases and J by 11 bases, and 14 bases separated the two germline ends. CDR3 protein: CAWNRAAEAFF. The CDR3 nucleotides are TGTGCCTGGAATAGGGCCGCCGAGGCTTTCTTT.

V usage is TRBV18 and J usage is TRBJ2-3; 8 bases fit TRBD1. The V and J ends lost 3 bases and 7 bases, in that order; junction bases with no gene match: 12. The CDR3 length is 16 residues. Germline V lookup: CDR1 KGHSH, CDR2 LQKENI. This CDR3 reads CASSPSTGARKYTQYF. CDR3 sequence (DNA): TGTGCCAGCTCACCTTCGACAGGGGCGAGGAAATATACGCAGTATTTT.

The chain couples TRBV7-9 to TRBJ2-3, with TRBD2 identical over 8 bases. The CDR3 covers 15 residues. Germline V gene data show CDR1 as SEHNR and CDR2 as FQNEAQ (reference sequence). The V segment lost 5 bases and the J segment 3 bases; nucleotides outside the gene matches: 7. Here the CDR3 DNA reads TGTGCCAGCAGCCGAAGGGGCGGGAGGACAGATACGCAGTATTTT. Its translation is CASSRRGGRTDTQYF.

V gene TRBV7-2 combines with J gene TRBJ1-1; D unclear. V lost 4 bases and J lost 5, with 11 bases in between. Germline CDR1 and CDR2: SGHTA and FQGNSA. The CDR3 runs to 13 residues. CDR3 region: CASSSRVLTEAFF. In nucleotides, the CDR3 is TGTGCCAGCAGCTCTCGGGTCTTGACTGAAGCTTTCTTT.

CDR3 nucleotide sequence: TGTGCCAGTAGTATAGTCAGGGACACTGAAGCTTTCTTT. Translated, it gives CASSIVRDTEAFF. This rearrangement joins TRBV19 to TRBJ1-1; tentative D call: TRBD1 (5 bases). Trimming left V 1 base short and J 3 bases short, with 6 bases between. In germline, CDR1 is LNHDA, CDR2 SQIVND (reference sequence). This CDR3 spans 13 amino acids.

The chain has TRBV9 and TRBJ2-7, with a possible D match to TRBD2 (6 bases). V lost 6 bases and J lost 4, with 20 bases in between. Germline values: CDR1 SGDLS, CDR2 YYNGEE. The CDR3 covers 15 residues. The CDR3 DNA is TGTGCCAGCACGGGTTGGTTCACGGGAGCATACGAGCAGTACTTC. Translation: CASTGWFTGAYEQYF. Combining the CDR3 with reference TRBV9 and TRBJ2-7 gives the whole variable domain DSGVTQTPKHLITATGQRVTLRCSPRSGDLSVYWYQQSLDQGLQFLIQYYNGEERAKGNILERFSAQQFPDLHSELNLSSLELGDSALYFCASTGWFTGAYEQYFGPGTRLTVT.

This clone has a count of ten or more. V and J are TRBV30 and TRBJ1-5, with D uncertain. Trimming stripped 3 bases from V and 4 bases from J, with 13 bases between. Per the germline V gene, CDR1 is GTSNPN and CDR2 is SVGIG (reference sequence). The CDR3 runs 14 residues. The CDR3 is CAWSGVRENQPQHF. The CDR3 DNA reads as TGTGCCTGGAGCGGGGTCAGAGAAAATCAGCCCCAGCATTTT.

This sequence joins TRBV5-6 and TRBJ2-3; TRBD2 matches at 7 bases. The CDR3 consists of 15 residues. Germline-derived CDR1 and CDR2 are SGHDT and YYEEEE. After removal of 5 bases from V and 4 bases from J, the junction contained 10 bases not matched to a gene. CDR3 nucleotides: TGTGCCAGCAGATCGGGGGGTTCTGGCGCAGATACGCAGTATTTT. Protein: CASRSGGSGADTQYF. The variable domain in full, with the rest retrieved from reference TRBV5-6 and TRBJ2-3, is DAGVTQSPTHLIKTRGQQVTLRCSPKSGHDTVSWYQQALGQGPQFIFQYYEEEERQRGNFPDRFSGHQFPNYSSELNVNALLLGDSALYLCASRSGGSGADTQYFGPGTRLTVL.

The chain couples TRBV9 to TRBJ2-5; no clear D gene. The CDR3 consists of 14 residues. V lost 6 bases and J 3 bases, leaving 15 bases between the germline ends. Germline values: CDR1 SGDLS, CDR2 YYNGEE. The CDR3, as DNA: TGTGCCAGCAACCTACGGTTGCTAGAAGAGACCCAGTACTTC. Protein: CASNLRLLEETQYF.

This clone was seen just once. This chain links TRBV4-1 with TRBJ2-3; no clear D gene. The germline V gene has CDR1 MGHRA and CDR2 YSYEKL. Trimming removed 4 bases from V and 8 bases from J, with 13 bases in between. The CDR3 sequence is 13 residues long. The CDR3 loop is CASSPGPAATQYF. For the CDR3, the DNA is TGCGCCAGCAGCCCTGGGCCCGCCGCTACGCAGTATTTT.

The chain has TRBV25-1 and TRBJ1-1; tentatively, D is TRBD1 (5 bases). The germline CDR1 and CDR2 sequences are MGHDK and SYGVNS. The CDR3 spans 12 residues. The V end lost 4 bases, the J end lost 10 bases, and 13 bases lay between the germline ends. CDR3 nucleotides: TGTGCCAGCAGTGGTCCCGGGACCTTAGCTTTCTTT. Translation gives CASSGPGTLAFF.